This T cell receptor (beta chain) was identified in a study of blood T cell repertoires in COVID-19. Across the whole study: Acute and convalescent COVID-19 samples came from the United States, Italy and Spain. Nucleic acid was either cDNA or gDNA, and it came from T cells, B-cell-depleted T cells, or PBMCs.

Germline CDR1 and CDR2: KGHDR and SFDVKD. V was pared by 4 bases and J by 8 bases, with 10 bases between. This CDR3 is 12 amino acids long. Authors' analysis steps: How many nucleated cells were present was estimated from reference gene primer amplification. TCRdb's copy holds only in-frame clones and misses some; the assay was immunoSEQ multiplex PCR. The DNA was the basis for D and trimming; V, J and clone size are from that table. The repertoire holds some 80,000 clones, 70% to 90% seen once, with approximately 8.1% in the top ten. The rearrangement joins TRBV24-1 to TRBJ1-2; D ambiguous. The receptor was derived from a man older than 75 with active or convalescent COVID-19. Sample: peripheral blood. CDR3 sequence (DNA): TGTGCCACCAGTGACCCTACCAGGGGCTACACCTTC. The encoded protein is CATSDPTRGYTF.